This TCR beta chain was observed in a study of tumor-infiltrating lymphocytes in oesophageal squamous cell carcinoma. TCRdb reanalysed the PCR reads using MiXCR and keeps one entry per CDR3 protein. Of 10,000 to 14,000 distinct CDR3 sequences detected, about 60% appear once; the ten largest clones hold about a third. Germline V gives CDR1 SGHTA, CDR2 FQGNSA. The CDR3 consists of 15 residues. Trimming at V came to 4 bases and at J to 8 bases, leaving 11 bases not matched to a gene. This sequence originates from a male donor with esophageal squamous cell carcinoma. This chain links TRBV7-2 with TRBJ2-4; 7 bases are a match to TRBD2. Sequenced sample: esophageal tumor tissue. CDR3 loop: CASSSRLARGDIQYF. CDR3 in DNA: TGTGCCAGCAGCTCACGACTAGCCCGGGGGGACATTCAGTACTTC.